The entry below gives a single TCR beta chain sequence along with its context. The antigen is undetermined. TCRdb independently ran MiXCR on the 5' RACE reads; one entry per CDR3 protein. Of 180,000 or so distinct CDR3 sequences listed, 16% are singletons. V lost 6 bases to trimming and J lost 6 bases, with 17 bases between them. CDR3 length: 13 residues. CDR1 and CDR2 from the germline V gene are SQVTM and ANQGSEA. These data belong to a study of T-cell memory formation after mild COVID-19. About the study: Largely, the TCR clusters proved donor specific. Findings and caveats of the study: Pre-infection memory carried some responding clones, suggesting that cross-reactive memory joined. CD8+ contracting clones occupied EMRA, while CD4+ ones occupied mainly CM and EM. While clones contracting from day 15 to 85 were balanced between CD4 and CD8, later expanders leaned CD4+.

The sample taken for sequencing was PBMCs or a T cell subset sorted from them (not recorded which). The V call is TRBV29-1, the J call TRBJ1-1, with no clear D. This clonotype was obtained from an adult woman who had mild COVID-19 (a few samples of this study predate the infection). Cell type and time point are not known. This CDR3 is CSVLLGWYAEAFF. The DNA for the CDR3 is TGCAGCGTGCTACTTGGGTGGTACGCTGAAGCTTTCTTT.